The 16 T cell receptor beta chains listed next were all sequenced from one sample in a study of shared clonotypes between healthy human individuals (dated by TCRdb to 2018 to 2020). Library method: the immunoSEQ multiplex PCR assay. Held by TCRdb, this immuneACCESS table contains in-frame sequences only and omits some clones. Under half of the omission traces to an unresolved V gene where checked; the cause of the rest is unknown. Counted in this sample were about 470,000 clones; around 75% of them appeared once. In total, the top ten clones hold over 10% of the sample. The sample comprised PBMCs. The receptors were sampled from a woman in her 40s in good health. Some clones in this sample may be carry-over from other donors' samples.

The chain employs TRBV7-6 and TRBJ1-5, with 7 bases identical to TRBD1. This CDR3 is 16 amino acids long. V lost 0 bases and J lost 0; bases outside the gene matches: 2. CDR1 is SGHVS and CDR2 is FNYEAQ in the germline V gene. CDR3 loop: CASSLATGASNQPQHF. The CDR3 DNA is TGTGCCAGCAGCTTAGCAACAGGGGCTAGCAATCAGCCCCAGCATTTT.

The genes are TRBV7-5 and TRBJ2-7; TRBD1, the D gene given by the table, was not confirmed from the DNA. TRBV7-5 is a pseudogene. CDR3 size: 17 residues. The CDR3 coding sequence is TGTGCCAGAATGCCGCTGGGAGGACAGGGCCGTTCCTACGAGCAGTACTTC. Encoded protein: CARMPLGGQGRSYEQYF.

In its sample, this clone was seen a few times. The CDR3 sequence: CASSLSNNMNTEAFF. In DNA, the CDR3 is TGCGCCAGCAGCTTGTCGAATAATATGAACACTGAAGCTTTCTTT. V is TRBV5-1 and J is TRBJ1-1; D unclear. The germline V gene encodes CDR1 SGHRS and CDR2 YFSETQ. The CDR3 has 15 amino acids. Deletions cut 1 base from V and 0 bases from J, with 10 bases between. Using reference TRBV5-1 and TRBJ1-1 for the parts outside the CDR3, the full variable domain is KAGVTQTPRYLIKTRGQQVTLSCSPISGHRSVSWYQQTPGQGLQFLFEYFSETQRNKGNFPGRFSGRQFSNSRSEMNVSTLELGDSALYLCASSLSNNMNTEAFFGQGTRLTVV.

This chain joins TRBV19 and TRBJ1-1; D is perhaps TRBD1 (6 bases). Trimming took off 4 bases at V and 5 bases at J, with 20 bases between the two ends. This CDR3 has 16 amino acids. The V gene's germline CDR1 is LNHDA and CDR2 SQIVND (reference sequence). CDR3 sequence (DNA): TGTGCCAGTAGTAGGGCGGGGGCGCGCGGTGGTACTGAAGCTTTCTTT. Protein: CASSRAGARGGTEAFF.

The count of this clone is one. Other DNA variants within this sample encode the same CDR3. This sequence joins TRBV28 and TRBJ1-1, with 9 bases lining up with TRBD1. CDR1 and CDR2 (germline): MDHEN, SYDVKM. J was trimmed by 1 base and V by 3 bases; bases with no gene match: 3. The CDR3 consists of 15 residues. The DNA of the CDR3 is TGTGCCAGCAGTTTCGAACAGGGGGCGAACACTGAAGCTTTCTTT. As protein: CASSFEQGANTEAFF. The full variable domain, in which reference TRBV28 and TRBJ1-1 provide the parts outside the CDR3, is DVKVTQSSRYLVKRTGEKVFLECVQDMDHENMFWYRQDPGLGLRLIYFSYDVKMKEKGDIPEGYSVSREKKERFSLILESASTNQTSMYLCASSFEQGANTEAFFGQGTRLTVV.

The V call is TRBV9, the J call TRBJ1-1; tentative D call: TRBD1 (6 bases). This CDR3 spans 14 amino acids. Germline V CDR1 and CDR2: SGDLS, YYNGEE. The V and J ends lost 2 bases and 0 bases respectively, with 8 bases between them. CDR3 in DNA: TGTGCCAGCAGCGTCACAGGGTTGAACACTGAAGCTTTCTTT. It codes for CASSVTGLNTEAFF.

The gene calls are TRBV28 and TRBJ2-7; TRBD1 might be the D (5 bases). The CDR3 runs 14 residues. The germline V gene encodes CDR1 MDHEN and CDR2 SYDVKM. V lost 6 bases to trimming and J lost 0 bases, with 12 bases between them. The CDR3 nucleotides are TGTGCCAGCAGAGGGGTCATAAACTCCTACGAGCAGTACTTC. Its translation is CASRGVINSYEQYF.

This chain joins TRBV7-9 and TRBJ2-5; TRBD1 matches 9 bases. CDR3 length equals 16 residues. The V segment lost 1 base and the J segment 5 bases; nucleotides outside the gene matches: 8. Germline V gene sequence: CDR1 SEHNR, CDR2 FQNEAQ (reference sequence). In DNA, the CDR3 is TGTGCCAGCAGCTTAGTTCCGGGACAGGGCCCGGAGACCCAGTACTTC. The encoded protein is CASSLVPGQGPETQYF.

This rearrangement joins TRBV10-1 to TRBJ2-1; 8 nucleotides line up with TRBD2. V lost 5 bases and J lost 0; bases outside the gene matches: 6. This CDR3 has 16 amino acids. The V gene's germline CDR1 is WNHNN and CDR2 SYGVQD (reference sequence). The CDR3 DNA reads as TGCGCCAGCAGTCCCCACGGGAGGGGCTCCTACAATGAGCAGTTCTTC. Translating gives CASSPHGRGSYNEQFF.

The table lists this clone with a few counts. The DNA of the CDR3 is TGTGCCAGCAGCCTAGCGGCCCCCGGAGATACGCAGTATTTT. This encodes CASSLAAPGDTQYF. The V call is TRBV14, the J call TRBJ2-3, with D tentatively TRBD2 (6 bases). The CDR3 contains 14 residues. V dropped 4 bases and J dropped 5 bases, with 13 bases sitting between them. The germline gives CDR1 SGHDN, CDR2 FVKESK.

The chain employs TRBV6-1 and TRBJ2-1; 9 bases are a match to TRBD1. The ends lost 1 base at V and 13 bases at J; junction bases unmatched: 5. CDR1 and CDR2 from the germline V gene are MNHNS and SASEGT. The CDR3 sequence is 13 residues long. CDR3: CASSEGGTGNQFF. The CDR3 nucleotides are TGTGCCAGCAGTGAAGGAGGGACAGGGAATCAGTTCTTC.

CDR3 residues: CASSRGQIPYYGYTF. DNA of the CDR3: TGTGCCAGCAGCCGAGGACAGATCCCTTACTATGGCTACACCTTC. The rearrangement joins TRBV7-6 to TRBJ1-2; TRBD1 is a possible D gene (6 bases). This CDR3 contains 15 residues. Germline V gives CDR1 SGHVS, CDR2 FNYEAQ. V was shortened by 5 bases and J by 3 bases, with 16 bases between the two germline ends.

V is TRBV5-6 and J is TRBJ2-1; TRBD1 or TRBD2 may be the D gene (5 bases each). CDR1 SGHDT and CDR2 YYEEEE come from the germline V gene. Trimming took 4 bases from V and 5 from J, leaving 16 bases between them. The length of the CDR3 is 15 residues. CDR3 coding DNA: TGTGCCAGCAGCCCCGTTGGGACCCCAGACAATGAGCAGTTCTTC. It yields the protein CASSPVGTPDNEQFF.

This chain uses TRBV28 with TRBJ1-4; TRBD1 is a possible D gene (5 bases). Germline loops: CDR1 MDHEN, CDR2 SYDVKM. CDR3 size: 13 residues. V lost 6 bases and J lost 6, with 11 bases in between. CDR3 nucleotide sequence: TGTGCCAGCAGGCGACAGACGTATGAAAAACTGTTTTTT. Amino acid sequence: CASRRQTYEKLFF.

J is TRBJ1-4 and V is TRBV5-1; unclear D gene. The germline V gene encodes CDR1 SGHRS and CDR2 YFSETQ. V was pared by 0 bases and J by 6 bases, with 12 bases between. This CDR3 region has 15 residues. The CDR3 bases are TGCGCCAGCAGCTTGGACTGGCGCTATCATGAAAAACTGTTTTTT. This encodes CASSLDWRYHEKLFF.

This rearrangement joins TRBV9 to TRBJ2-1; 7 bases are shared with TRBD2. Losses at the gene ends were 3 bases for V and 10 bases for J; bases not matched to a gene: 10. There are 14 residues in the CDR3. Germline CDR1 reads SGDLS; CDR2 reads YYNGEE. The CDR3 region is CASSEGSLGGEQFF. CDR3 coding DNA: TGTGCCAGCAGCGAGGGTTCGCTCGGGGGGGAGCAGTTCTTC.